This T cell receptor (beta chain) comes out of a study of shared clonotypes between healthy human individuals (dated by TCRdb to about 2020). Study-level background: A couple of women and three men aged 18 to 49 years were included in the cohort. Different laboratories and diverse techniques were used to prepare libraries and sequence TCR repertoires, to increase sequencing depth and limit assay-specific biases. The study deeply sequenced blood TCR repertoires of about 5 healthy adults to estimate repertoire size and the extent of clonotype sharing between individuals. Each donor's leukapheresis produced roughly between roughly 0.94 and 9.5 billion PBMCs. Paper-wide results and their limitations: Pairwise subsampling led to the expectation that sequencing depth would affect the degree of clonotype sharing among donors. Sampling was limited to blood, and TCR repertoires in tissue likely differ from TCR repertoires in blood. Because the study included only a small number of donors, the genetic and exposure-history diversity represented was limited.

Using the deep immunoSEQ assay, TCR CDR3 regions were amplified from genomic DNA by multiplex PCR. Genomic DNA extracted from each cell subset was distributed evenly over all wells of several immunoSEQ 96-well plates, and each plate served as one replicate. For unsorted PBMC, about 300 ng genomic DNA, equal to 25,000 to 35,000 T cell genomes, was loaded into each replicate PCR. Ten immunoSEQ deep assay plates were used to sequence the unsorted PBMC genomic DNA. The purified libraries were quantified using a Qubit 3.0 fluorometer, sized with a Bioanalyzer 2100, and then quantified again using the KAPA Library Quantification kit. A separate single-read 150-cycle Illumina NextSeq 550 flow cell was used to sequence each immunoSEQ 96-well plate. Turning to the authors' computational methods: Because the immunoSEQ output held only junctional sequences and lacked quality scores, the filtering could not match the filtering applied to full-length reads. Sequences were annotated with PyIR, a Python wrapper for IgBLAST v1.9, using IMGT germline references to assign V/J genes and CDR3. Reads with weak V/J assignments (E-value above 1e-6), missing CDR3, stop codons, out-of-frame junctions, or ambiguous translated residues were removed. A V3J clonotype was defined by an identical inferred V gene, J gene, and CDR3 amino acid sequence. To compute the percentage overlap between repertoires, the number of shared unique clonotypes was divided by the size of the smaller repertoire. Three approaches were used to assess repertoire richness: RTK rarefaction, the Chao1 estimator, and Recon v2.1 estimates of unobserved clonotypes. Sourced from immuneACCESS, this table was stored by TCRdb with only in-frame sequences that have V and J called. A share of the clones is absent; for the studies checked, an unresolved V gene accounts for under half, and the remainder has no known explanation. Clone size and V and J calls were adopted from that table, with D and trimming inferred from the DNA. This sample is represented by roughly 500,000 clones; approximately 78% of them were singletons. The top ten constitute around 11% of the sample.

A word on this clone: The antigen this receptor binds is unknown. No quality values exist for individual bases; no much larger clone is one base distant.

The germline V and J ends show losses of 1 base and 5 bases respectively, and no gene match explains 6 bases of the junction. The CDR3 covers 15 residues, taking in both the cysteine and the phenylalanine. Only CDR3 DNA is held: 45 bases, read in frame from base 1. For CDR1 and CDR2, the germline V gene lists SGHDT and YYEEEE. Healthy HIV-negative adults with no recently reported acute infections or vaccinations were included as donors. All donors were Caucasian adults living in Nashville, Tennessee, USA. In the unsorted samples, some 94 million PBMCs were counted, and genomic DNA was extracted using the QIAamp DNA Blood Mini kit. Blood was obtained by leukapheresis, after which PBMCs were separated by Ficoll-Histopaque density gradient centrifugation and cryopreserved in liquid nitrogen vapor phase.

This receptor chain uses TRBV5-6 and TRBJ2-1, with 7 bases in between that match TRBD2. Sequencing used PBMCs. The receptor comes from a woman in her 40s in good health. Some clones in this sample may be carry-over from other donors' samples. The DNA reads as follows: TGTGCCAGCAGCTTGCGGCGGGAGTTCGACAATGAGCAGTTCTTC. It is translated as CASSLRREFDNEQFF.